What follows are 32 T cell receptor beta chains derived from one specimen sequenced in a study of blood T cell repertoires in COVID-19. Measured with immunoSEQ multiplex PCR; TCRdb has only the in-frame clones, and not every one. Of 200,000 to 250,000 clones listed, 70% to 90% are singletons. The source material was peripheral blood. These receptors all stem from a woman aged 18-35 years who had recovered from COVID-19.

This clone showed up just a few times. The chain has TRBV6-5 and TRBJ1-1, with 8 bases fitting TRBD1. The CDR3 totals 13 residues. Germline loops: CDR1 MNHEY, CDR2 SVGAGI. J lost 5 bases, V lost 5 bases, and 4 bases had no gene match. In DNA, the CDR3 is TGTGCCAGCAGTAATAACAGGGGGACTGAAGCTTTCTTT. It codes for CASSNNRGTEAFF.

The V and J genes are TRBV19 and TRBJ2-3, with D possibly being TRBD1 (6 bases). V lost 3 bases and J 2 bases, leaving 12 bases between the germline ends. CDR3 length: 15 residues. Per germline, CDR1 LNHDA and CDR2 SQIVND (reference sequence). CDR3 sequence: CASSIRQAYTDTQYF. For the CDR3, the DNA is TGTGCCAGTAGTATTCGACAGGCATACACAGATACGCAGTATTTT.

The gene calls are TRBV14 and TRBJ2-7; the match to TRBD1 covers 9 bases. With V trimmed by 3 bases and J by 2 bases, 8 bases remained unmatched. Germline CDR1 and CDR2: SGHDN and FVKESK. The CDR3 covers 16 residues. In nucleotides, the CDR3 is TGTGCCAGCAGCCAGGACAGGGGAGAAGTCCCCTACGAGCAGTACTTC. Protein: CASSQDRGEVPYEQYF.

This clone was recorded once. The chain carries TRBV19 and TRBJ1-2, with a weak D call TRBD1 (5 bases). There are 21 residues in the CDR3. The V and J ends lost 6 bases and 5 bases respectively, with 37 bases between them. Germline loops: CDR1 LNHDA, CDR2 SQIVND (reference sequence). This CDR3 reads CASRAPGPPDGTPTKEYGYTF. The CDR3 bases are TGTGCCAGTAGGGCCCCGGGACCGCCGGACGGGACTCCTACCAAAGAGTATGGCTACACCTTC.

The chain has TRBV7-2 and TRBJ2-1, with D uncertain. CDR1 is SGHTA, CDR2 FQGNSA, per germline. The CDR3 is 12 residues long. Trimming removed 5 bases at V and 7 bases at J, with 9 bases between. The CDR3 nucleotides are TGTGCCAGCAGCCCCACCCGGAATGAGCAGTTCTTC. It yields the protein CASSPTRNEQFF.

The chain combines TRBV10-3 with TRBJ2-7; D perhaps matches TRBD2 (6 bases). The V gene lost 0 bases and the J gene lost 6 bases, with 15 bases spanning the gap. This CDR3 is built from 15 residues. CDR1 is ENHRY, CDR2 SYGVKD, per germline. In DNA form, the CDR3 reads TGTGCCATCAGTGAGTCGGGAGGAACCGCTCGCGAGCAGTACTTC. Its protein product is CAISESGGTAREQYF.

The V call is TRBV6-5, the J call TRBJ2-1, with 8 bases fitting TRBD2. The CDR3 sequence is 15 residues long. Per germline, CDR1 MNHEY and CDR2 SVGAGI. The trim removed 6 bases at V and 4 bases at J, leaving 8 bases unmatched. DNA of the CDR3: TGTGCCAGCAGGTTCCAGCGGGAGAGTTACAATGAGCAGTTCTTC. Its protein is CASRFQRESYNEQFF.

This chain's CDR3 is CATSDPTGDSGNTIYF. The CDR3 nucleotides read TGTGCCACCAGTGATCCGACAGGGGACTCTGGAAACACCATATATTTT. This rearrangement joins TRBV24-1 to TRBJ1-3, with TRBD1 matching over 8 bases. There are 16 residues in the CDR3. Germline assignment: CDR1 KGHDR and CDR2 SFDVKD. The ends lost 3 bases at V and 0 bases at J; junction bases unmatched: 3.

In DNA form, the CDR3 reads TGTGCCAGCAGTGAACCGGACAGGGAAGAGACCCAGTACTTC. Its translation: CASSEPDREETQYF. The chain recombines TRBV2 with TRBJ2-5; 8 nucleotides line up with TRBD1. The CDR3 is 14 amino acids. Germline CDR1 is SNHLY and CDR2 is FYNNEI. V lost 2 bases to trimming and J lost 3 bases; unmatched junction nucleotides: 2.

This clone was observed once. The chain carries TRBV10-2 and TRBJ2-3; TRBD1 might be the D (6 bases). This CDR3 comprises 16 residues. The V end lost 2 bases, the J end lost 2 bases, and 14 bases lay between the germline ends. From germline, CDR1 is WSHSY and CDR2 SAAADI. The CDR3 loop is CASSELGQVVTDTQYF. CDR3 sequence (DNA): TGCGCCAGCAGTGAGCTGGGACAAGTCGTCACAGATACGCAGTATTTT.

V is TRBV5-6 and J is TRBJ1-1; D remains ambiguous. Trimming took off 3 bases at V and 7 bases at J, with 10 bases between the two ends. The CDR3 loop spans 12 amino acids. Germline CDR1 SGHDT, CDR2 YYEEEE. In DNA, the CDR3 is TGTGCCAGCAGCTGGAGGACTGTTGAAGCTTTCTTT. It encodes CASSWRTVEAFF.

This chain connects TRBV11-2 to TRBJ2-1; D perhaps matches TRBD1 (6 bases). The length of the CDR3 is 15 residues. The germline CDR1 and CDR2 sequences are SGHAT and FQNNGV. The ends were cut back, 5 bases at V and 5 bases at J, with 16 bases in the middle. The CDR3 sequence is CASSHYRDNDNEQFF. The CDR3 DNA reads as TGTGCCAGCAGCCATTACCGGGACAACGACAATGAGCAGTTCTTC. Filled out from reference TRBV11-2 and TRBJ2-1, the complete variable domain reads EAGVAQSPRYKIIEKRQSVAFWCNPISGHATLYWYQQILGQGPKLLIQFQNNGVVDDSQLPKDRFSAERLKGVDSTLKIQPAKLEDSAVYLCASSHYRDNDNEQFFGPGTRLTVL.

J is TRBJ2-7 and V is TRBV7-9, with 8 positions matching TRBD1. Germline V gene data show CDR1 as SEHNR and CDR2 as FQNEAQ (reference sequence). Trimming at V came to 5 bases and at J to 3 bases, leaving 9 bases not matched to a gene. The CDR3 runs 15 residues. The CDR3 coding sequence is TGTGCCAGCAGCCAGGGGGGCGGACAGGGCTACGAGCAGTACTTC. This encodes CASSQGGGQGYEQYF.

The rearrangement links TRBV28 to TRBJ1-2, with D possibly matching TRBD1 (6 bases). V dropped 9 bases and J dropped 5 bases, with 10 bases sitting between them. The CDR3 loop spans 11 amino acids. Germline CDR1 is MDHEN and CDR2 is SYDVKM. The DNA for the CDR3 is TGTGCCAGTACAGGGTGGTATGGCTACACCTTC. It encodes CASTGWYGYTF.

The V gene is TRBV19, the J gene TRBJ1-6; D possibly corresponds to TRBD1 (5 bases). The CDR3 is made up of 15 amino acids. V was pared by 3 bases and J by 9 bases, with 15 bases between. Germline lookup yields CDR1 LNHDA and CDR2 SQIVND (reference sequence). The CDR3 region is CASSITVGGGSPLHF. The CDR3 DNA reads as TGTGCCAGTAGTATCACGGTTGGGGGAGGTTCACCCCTCCACTTT.

V and J are TRBV4-3 and TRBJ1-2, with D possibly being TRBD1 (6 bases). In germline, CDR1 is LGHNA, CDR2 YSLEER. Trimming removed 0 bases from V and 2 bases from J, with 10 bases in between. The CDR3 length is 15 residues. The CDR3 region is CASSQEPGANYGYTF. The CDR3 nucleotides are TGCGCCAGCAGCCAAGAACCAGGGGCCAACTATGGCTACACCTTC.

V is TRBV7-3 and J is TRBJ2-7; D is perhaps TRBD1 (6 bases). V gave up 1 base and J gave up 5 bases, with 9 bases separating them. The CDR3 is 13 residues long. CDR1 SGHTA and CDR2 FQGTGA come from the germline V gene. The CDR3 protein is CASSLMGADEQYF. CDR3 DNA: TGTGCCAGCAGCTTAATGGGGGCTGACGAGCAGTACTTC.

V is TRBV12-3 or TRBV12-4 and J is TRBJ1-1; D possibly corresponds to TRBD1 (5 bases). The germline V and J ends were trimmed by 3 bases and 4 bases, with 9 bases remaining between them. This CDR3 spans 13 amino acids. The DNA of the CDR3 is TGTGCCAGCAGTTTGAGGGGAGGCACTGAAGCTTTCTTT. It yields the protein CASSLRGGTEAFF.

The V gene is TRBV4-1, the J gene TRBJ1-5; D ambiguous. The CDR3 sequence is 18 residues long. Trimming cost V 0 bases and J 0 bases, with 15 bases left between them. The V gene's germline CDR1 is MGHRA and CDR2 YSYEKL. The CDR3 nucleotides read TGCGCCAGCAGCCAAGATAGACTAGCAGTTAATAGCAATCAGCCCCAGCATTTT. Its protein product is CASSQDRLAVNSNQPQHF.

CDR3 sequence: CSVEGSVSQGNEQFF. The CDR3 bases are TGCAGCGTTGAGGGCTCCGTCTCCCAGGGCAATGAGCAGTTCTTC. This rearrangement joins TRBV29-1 to TRBJ2-1, with D tentatively TRBD1 (5 bases). The CDR3 runs 15 residues. Trimming took off 3 bases at V and 6 bases at J, with 18 bases between the two ends. Germline CDR1 SQVTM, CDR2 ANQGSEA.

This clone has just a few counts. The chain employs TRBV25-1 and TRBJ1-4; D remains ambiguous. Germline V lookup: CDR1 MGHDK, CDR2 SYGVNS. Trimming removed 3 bases at V and 7 bases at J, with 18 bases between. The CDR3 totals 16 residues. This chain's CDR3 is CASSDQPGGGGEKLFF. The CDR3 coding sequence is TGTGCCAGCAGTGACCAACCAGGAGGCGGTGGTGAAAAACTGTTTTTT.

The count of this clone is one. The chain uses TRBV13 and TRBJ2-1, with 15 bases aligning to TRBD2. The germline V gene has CDR1 PRHDT and CDR2 FYEKMQ (reference sequence). The CDR3 runs to 18 residues. The V gene end was trimmed by 3 bases and the J gene end by 6 bases; junction bases not matched to a gene: 9. The CDR3 spells CASSLGLAGGGEGNEQFF. CDR3 bases: TGTGCCAGCAGCTTGGGACTAGCGGGAGGCGGGGAGGGCAATGAGCAGTTCTTC.

The chain links TRBV6-1 to TRBJ1-4; 7 bases match TRBD1. The CDR3 is 14 residues long. The junction had 2 bases not matched to a gene; V was cut back by 0 bases and J by 7 bases. Germline V gene data show CDR1 as MNHNS and CDR2 as SASEGT. CDR3 sequence reads: CASSEATGFEKLFF. Here the CDR3 DNA reads TGTGCCAGCAGTGAAGCGACAGGGTTTGAAAAACTGTTTTTT.

This clone was seen a single time. The rearrangement joins TRBV5-4 to TRBJ1-2, with 7 bases fitting TRBD1. V was pared by 2 bases and J by 6 bases, with 10 bases of the junction left unmatched. Germline V gene sequence: CDR1 SGHNT, CDR2 YYREEE (reference sequence). The CDR3 runs to 15 residues. CDR3 sequence reads: CASSFPTGKGDGYTF. The CDR3 DNA reads as TGTGCCAGCAGCTTTCCGACAGGGAAGGGGGATGGCTACACCTTC.

This clone was found once. The germline gene is not matched at one end of the junction; a read error may be the cause. The V and J genes are TRBV2 and TRBJ1-4; TRBD1 matches at 7 bases. CDR3 length equals 14 residues. Germline V gene data show CDR1 as SNHLY and CDR2 as FYNNEI. The CDR3 DNA is TGTGCCAGGAGTGTGGACAGGAGGAATGAAAAACTGTTTTTT. Its translation: CARSVDRRNEKLFF.

The chain joins TRBV6-2 or TRBV6-3 to TRBJ2-1; D gene ambiguous. This CDR3 spans 14 amino acids. Trimming left V 2 bases short and J 7 bases short, with 12 bases between. Germline lookup yields CDR1 MNHEY and CDR2 SVGEGT. The DNA for the CDR3 is TGTGCCAGCAGTTACCATGTTCAGAGGAATGAGCAGTTCTTC. This gives the protein CASSYHVQRNEQFF.

This chain links TRBV19 with TRBJ2-7, with 8 nucleotides matching TRBD2. The V gene's germline CDR1 is LNHDA and CDR2 SQIVND (reference sequence). The CDR3 runs 14 residues. V lost 7 bases to trimming and J lost 3 bases; unmatched junction nucleotides: 8. The CDR3 DNA reads as TGTGCCAGTATCAGTAAGCGGGGGTACTACGAGCAGTACTTC. Translated: CASISKRGYYEQYF.

Only a few counts were recorded for this clone. The chain is built from TRBV27 and TRBJ2-7, with 7 bases matching TRBD1. CDR1 is MNHEY and CDR2 is SMNVEV in the germline V gene (reference sequence). The length of the CDR3 is 14 residues. Trimming removed 5 bases from V and 3 bases from J; junction bases left unmatched: 7. The CDR3 nucleotides read TGTGCCAGCAGTCTCGGACAGGATCGCTACGAGCAGTACTTC. Protein sequence: CASSLGQDRYEQYF.

This sequence joins TRBV5-4 and TRBJ2-5; 8 positions agree with TRBD2. The CDR3 covers 17 residues. The junction had 9 bases not matched to a gene; V was cut back by 0 bases and J by 2 bases. The germline gives CDR1 SGHNT, CDR2 YYREEE (reference sequence). The CDR3 bases are TGTGCCAGCAGCTTGGCCAGGACTAGCCTTGGGCAAGAGACCCAGTACTTC. Its protein product is CASSLARTSLGQETQYF.

In its sample, this clone was seen once. CDR3 sequence: CAISETGYNEQYF. The CDR3 DNA follows: TGTGCCATCAGTGAGACAGGGTATAACGAGCAGTACTTC. The V call is TRBV10-3, the J call TRBJ2-7; TRBD1 might be the D (6 bases). Germline V gene sequence: CDR1 ENHRY, CDR2 SYGVKD. The CDR3 covers 13 residues. Trimming cost V 2 bases and J 5 bases, with 10 bases left between them.

The rearrangement joins TRBV25-1 to TRBJ1-3; D might be TRBD1 (6 bases). CDR1 is MGHDK, CDR2 SYGVNS, per germline. The CDR3 extends over 15 amino acids. The V end lost 4 bases, the J end lost 0 bases, and 10 bases lay between the germline ends. The DNA for the CDR3 is TGTGCCAGCAGTGGTACAGGGCTCTCTGGAAACACCATATATTTT. This encodes CASSGTGLSGNTIYF.

The chain has TRBV7-9 and TRBJ1-1; possible D gene TRBD1, 6 bases. Germline assignment: CDR1 SEHNR and CDR2 FQNEAQ (reference sequence). This CDR3 spans 14 amino acids. Trimming removed 1 base from V and 1 base from J, with 7 bases in between. This CDR3 reads CASSLGRGNTEAFF. The CDR3 DNA sequence: TGTGCCAGCAGCTTAGGCAGGGGGAACACTGAAGCTTTCTTT.